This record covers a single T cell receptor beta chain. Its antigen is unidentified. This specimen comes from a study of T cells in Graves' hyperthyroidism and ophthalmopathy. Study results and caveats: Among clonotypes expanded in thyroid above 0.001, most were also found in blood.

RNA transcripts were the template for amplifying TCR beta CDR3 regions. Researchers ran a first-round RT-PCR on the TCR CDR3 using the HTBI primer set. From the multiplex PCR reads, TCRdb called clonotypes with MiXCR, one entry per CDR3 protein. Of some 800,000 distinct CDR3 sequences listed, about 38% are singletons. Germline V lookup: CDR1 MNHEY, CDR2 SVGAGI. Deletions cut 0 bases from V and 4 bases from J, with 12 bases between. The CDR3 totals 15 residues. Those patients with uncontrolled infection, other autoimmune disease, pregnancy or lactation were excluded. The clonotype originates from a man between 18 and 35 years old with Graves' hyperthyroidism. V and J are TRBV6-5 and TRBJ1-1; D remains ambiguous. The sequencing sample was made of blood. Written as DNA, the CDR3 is TGTGCCAGCAGTTACTCGGTTATGTTCGGCACTGAAGCTTTCTTT. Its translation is CASSYSVMFGTEAFF.